The T cell receptor (beta chain) under discussion was sequenced for a study of cytomegalovirus exposure and HLA in healthy donors. V was clipped by 1 base and J by 6 bases; unmatched bases: 8. Germline V gene lookup returns CDR1 SEHNR and CDR2 FQNEAQ (reference sequence). The CDR3 spans 16 residues. In the PCR, 60 Vbeta and 13 Jbeta primers were used. The method was immunoSEQ multiplex PCR; TCRdb's version includes in-frame clones alone and lacks a portion of them. This repertoire shows 120,000 to 150,000 clones, roughly 80% found once; its top ten account for 2.9%. Source material: PBMCs. The clonotype comes from a woman aged 25 to 39 in good health and CMV-seronegative. The chain links TRBV7-9 to TRBJ2-5, with 10 bases identical to TRBD2. The CDR3 sequence is CASSLDGAGGLKTQYF. CDR3 nucleotide sequence: TGTGCCAGCAGCTTAGATGGAGCGGGGGGGCTGAAGACCCAGTACTTC. The full variable domain, in which reference TRBV7-9 and TRBJ2-5 provide the parts outside the CDR3, is DTGVSQNPRHKITKRGQNVTFRCDPISEHNRLYWYRQTLGQGPEFLTYFQNEAQLEKSRLLSDRFSAERPKGSFSTLEIQRTEQGDSAMYLCASSLDGAGGLKTQYFGPGTRLLVL.